The source of this T cell receptor beta chain is a study of CD4+ T cells in melanoma. Method: immunoSEQ multiplex PCR; TCRdb's copy keeps in-frame clones and lacks some. The data show about 21,000 clones, roughly 82% seen once. Germline values: CDR1 MGHRA, CDR2 YSYEKL. The ends were cut back, 3 bases at V and 1 base at J, with 16 bases in the middle. The CDR3 is 17 residues long. The V and J genes are TRBV4-1 and TRBJ2-4; D possibly corresponds to TRBD2 (6 bases). The sequenced sample was cells from a culture (not recorded whether cultured in vitro). The sequence came from a human donor with melanoma. The CDR3 spells CASSQEISGRAKNIQYF. CDR3 bases: TGCGCCAGCAGCCAGGAAATTAGCGGCCGGGCCAAAAACATTCAGTACTTC.